This T cell receptor beta chain was profiled in a study of T cells in Graves' hyperthyroidism and ophthalmopathy. V was pared by 8 bases and J by 5 bases, with 13 bases between. Germline assignment: CDR1 SGHTA and CDR2 FQGNSA. CDR3 length: 13 amino acids. Researchers amplified the TCR beta CDR3 regions from RNA transcripts. The HTBI primer set was used in a first-round RT-PCR of the TCR CDR3. TCRdb reprocessed the multiplex PCR reads with MiXCR, giving one entry per CDR3 protein. Of a few hundred thousand distinct CDR3 sequences listed, about 14% were seen once; the top ten hold less than 25%. The clonotype was recovered from a man aged 25-45 years with Graves' hyperthyroidism that later progressed to Graves' ophthalmopathy. V is TRBV7-2 and J is TRBJ1-3; D gene uncertain. Sequences were obtained from blood. The CDR3 DNA reads TGTGCCAGCGGCCCGTTGGGGAGAAACACCATATATTTT. Translated, it gives CASGPLGRNTIYF.